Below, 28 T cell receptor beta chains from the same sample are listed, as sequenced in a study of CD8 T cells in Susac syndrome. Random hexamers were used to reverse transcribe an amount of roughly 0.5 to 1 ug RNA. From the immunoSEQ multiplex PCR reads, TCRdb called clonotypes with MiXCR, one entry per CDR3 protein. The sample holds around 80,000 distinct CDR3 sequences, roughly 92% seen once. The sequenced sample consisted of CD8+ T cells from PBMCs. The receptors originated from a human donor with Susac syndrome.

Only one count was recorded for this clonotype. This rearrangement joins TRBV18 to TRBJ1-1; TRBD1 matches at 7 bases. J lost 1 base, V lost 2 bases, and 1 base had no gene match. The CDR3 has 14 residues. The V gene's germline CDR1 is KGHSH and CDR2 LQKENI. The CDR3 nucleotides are TGTGCCAGCTCACCAGACAGGGAGAACACTGAAGCTTTCTTT. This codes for CASSPDRENTEAFF. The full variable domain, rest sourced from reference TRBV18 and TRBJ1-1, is NAGVMQNPRHLVRRRGQEARLRCSPMKGHSHVYWYRQLPEEGLKFMVYLQKENIIDESGMPKERFSAEFPKEGPSILRIQQVVRGDSAAYFCASSPDRENTEAFFGQGTRLTVV.

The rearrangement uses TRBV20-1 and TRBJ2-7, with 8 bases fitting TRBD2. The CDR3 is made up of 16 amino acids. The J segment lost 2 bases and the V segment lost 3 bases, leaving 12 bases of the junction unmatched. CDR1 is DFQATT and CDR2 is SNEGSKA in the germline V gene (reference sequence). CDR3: CSASSRRGRPTYEQYF. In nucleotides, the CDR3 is TGCAGTGCTAGTAGTCGGCGCGGGAGGCCAACCTACGAGCAGTACTTC.

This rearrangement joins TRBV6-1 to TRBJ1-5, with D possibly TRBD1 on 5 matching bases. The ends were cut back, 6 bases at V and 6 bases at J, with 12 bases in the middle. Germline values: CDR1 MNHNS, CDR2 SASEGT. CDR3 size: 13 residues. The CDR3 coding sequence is TGTGCCAGCAGGATCAGGGATCGTCAGCCCCAGCATTTT. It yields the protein CASRIRDRQPQHF.

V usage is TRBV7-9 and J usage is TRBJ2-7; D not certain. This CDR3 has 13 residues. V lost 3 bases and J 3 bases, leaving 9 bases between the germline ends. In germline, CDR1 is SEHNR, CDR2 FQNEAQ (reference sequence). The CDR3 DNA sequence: TGTGCCAGCAGCTTGCCCCCCGGCTACGAGCAGTACTTC. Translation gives CASSLPPGYEQYF.

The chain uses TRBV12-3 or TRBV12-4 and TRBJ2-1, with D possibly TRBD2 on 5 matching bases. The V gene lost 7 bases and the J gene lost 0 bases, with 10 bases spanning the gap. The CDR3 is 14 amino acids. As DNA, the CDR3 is TGTGCCAGCATCCAGCGGAGCTCCTACAATGAGCAGTTCTTC. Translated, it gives CASIQRSSYNEQFF.

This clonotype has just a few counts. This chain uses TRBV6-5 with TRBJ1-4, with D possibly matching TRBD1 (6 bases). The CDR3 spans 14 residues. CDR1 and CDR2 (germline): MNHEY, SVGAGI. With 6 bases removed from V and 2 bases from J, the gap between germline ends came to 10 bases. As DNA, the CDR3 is TGTGCCAGCAGACTCACAGGGACTAATGAAAAACTGTTTTTT. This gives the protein CASRLTGTNEKLFF.

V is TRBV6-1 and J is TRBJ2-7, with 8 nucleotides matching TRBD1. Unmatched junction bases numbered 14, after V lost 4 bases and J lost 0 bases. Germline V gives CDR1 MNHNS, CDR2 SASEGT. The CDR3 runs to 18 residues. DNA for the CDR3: TGTGCCAGCAGTGGCGGGACAGGCGGCAGTTCGGGCTCCTACGAGCAGTACTTC. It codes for CASSGGTGGSSGSYEQYF.

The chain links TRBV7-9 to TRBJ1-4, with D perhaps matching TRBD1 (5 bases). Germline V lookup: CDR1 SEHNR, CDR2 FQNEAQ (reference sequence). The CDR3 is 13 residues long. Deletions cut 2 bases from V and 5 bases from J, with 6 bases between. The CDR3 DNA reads TGTGCCAGCAGCTTATCAGGGAATGAAAAACTGTTTTTT. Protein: CASSLSGNEKLFF.

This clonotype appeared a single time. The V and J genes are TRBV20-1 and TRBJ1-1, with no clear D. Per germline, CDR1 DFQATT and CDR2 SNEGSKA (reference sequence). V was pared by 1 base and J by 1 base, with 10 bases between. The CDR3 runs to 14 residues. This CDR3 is CSARGEEWNTEAFF. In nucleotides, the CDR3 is TGCAGTGCTAGAGGGGAGGAGTGGAACACTGAAGCTTTCTTT.

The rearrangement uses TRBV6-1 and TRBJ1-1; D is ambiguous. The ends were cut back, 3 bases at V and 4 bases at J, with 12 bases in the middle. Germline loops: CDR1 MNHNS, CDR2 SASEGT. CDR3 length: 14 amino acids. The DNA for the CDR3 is TGTGCCAGCAGTGAGGAGGCCGGGTTCACTGAAGCTTTCTTT. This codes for CASSEEAGFTEAFF.

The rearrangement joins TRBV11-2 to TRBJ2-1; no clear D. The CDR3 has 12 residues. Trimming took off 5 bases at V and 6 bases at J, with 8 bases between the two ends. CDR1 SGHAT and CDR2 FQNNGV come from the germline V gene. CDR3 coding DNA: TGTGCCAGCAGCCCATTAGTCAATGAGCAGTTCTTC. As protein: CASSPLVNEQFF.

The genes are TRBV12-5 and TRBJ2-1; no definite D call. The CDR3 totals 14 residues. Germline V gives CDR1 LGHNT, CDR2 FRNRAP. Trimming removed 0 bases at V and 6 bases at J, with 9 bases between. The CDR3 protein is CASGLVWPPNEQFF. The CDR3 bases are TGTGCTAGTGGTTTGGTATGGCCCCCCAATGAGCAGTTCTTC. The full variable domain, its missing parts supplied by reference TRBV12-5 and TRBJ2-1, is DARVTQTPRHKVTEMGQEVTMRCQPILGHNTVFWYRQTMMQGLELLAYFRNRAPLDDSGMPKDRFSAEMPDATLATLKIQPSEPRDSAVYFCASGLVWPPNEQFFGPGTRLTVL.

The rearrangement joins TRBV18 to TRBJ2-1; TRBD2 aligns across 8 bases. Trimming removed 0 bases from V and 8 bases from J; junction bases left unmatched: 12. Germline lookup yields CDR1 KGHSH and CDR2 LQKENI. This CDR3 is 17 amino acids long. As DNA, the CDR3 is TGTGCCAGCTCACCACCGTTGGGGGGACTAGGGGTGGATGAGCAGTTCTTC. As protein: CASSPPLGGLGVDEQFF.

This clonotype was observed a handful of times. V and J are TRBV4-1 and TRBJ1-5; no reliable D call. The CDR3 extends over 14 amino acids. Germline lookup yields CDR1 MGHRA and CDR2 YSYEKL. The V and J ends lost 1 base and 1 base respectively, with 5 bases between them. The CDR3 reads CASSQVGSNQPQHF. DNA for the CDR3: TGCGCCAGCAGCCAAGTGGGCAGCAATCAGCCCCAGCATTTT.

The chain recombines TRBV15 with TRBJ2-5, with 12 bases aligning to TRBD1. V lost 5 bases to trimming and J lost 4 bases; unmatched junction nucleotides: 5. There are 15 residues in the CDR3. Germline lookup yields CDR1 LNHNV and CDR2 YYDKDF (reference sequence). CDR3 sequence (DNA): TGTGCCACCAGCGGGGGGACAGGGGGCGGAGAGACCCAGTACTTC. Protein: CATSGGTGGGETQYF. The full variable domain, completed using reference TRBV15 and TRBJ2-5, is DAMVIQNPRYQVTQFGKPVTLSCSQTLNHNVMYWYQQKSSQAPKLLFHYYDKDFNNEADTPDNFQSRRPNTSFCFLDIRSPGLGDTAMYLCATSGGTGGGETQYFGPGTRLLVL.

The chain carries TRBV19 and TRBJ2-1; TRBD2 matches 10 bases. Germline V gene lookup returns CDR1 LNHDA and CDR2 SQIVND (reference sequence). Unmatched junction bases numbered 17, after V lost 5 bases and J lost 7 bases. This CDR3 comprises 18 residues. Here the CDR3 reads CASSSWTGLAGVSNEQFF. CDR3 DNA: TGTGCCAGTAGTTCCTGGACAGGGCTAGCGGGAGTATCAAATGAGCAGTTCTTC. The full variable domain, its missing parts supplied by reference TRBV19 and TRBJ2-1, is DGGITQSPKYLFRKEGQNVTLSCEQNLNHDAMYWYRQDPGQGLRLIYYSQIVNDFQKGDIAEGYSVSREKKESFPLTVTSAQKNPTAFYLCASSSWTGLAGVSNEQFFGPGTRLTVL.

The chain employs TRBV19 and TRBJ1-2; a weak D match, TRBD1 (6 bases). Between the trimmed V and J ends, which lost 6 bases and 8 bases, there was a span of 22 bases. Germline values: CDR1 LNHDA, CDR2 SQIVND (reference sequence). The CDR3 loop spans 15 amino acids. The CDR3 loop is CASSLILDSPPGYTF. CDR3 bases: TGTGCCAGTAGCCTAATTCTGGACAGTCCTCCCGGCTACACCTTC.

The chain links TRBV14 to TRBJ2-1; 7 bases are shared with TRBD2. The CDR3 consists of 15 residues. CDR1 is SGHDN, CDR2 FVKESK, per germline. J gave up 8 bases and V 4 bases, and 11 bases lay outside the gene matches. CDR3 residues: CASSPRGLGVYEQFF. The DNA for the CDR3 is TGTGCCAGCAGCCCACGCGGACTAGGAGTATATGAGCAGTTCTTC.

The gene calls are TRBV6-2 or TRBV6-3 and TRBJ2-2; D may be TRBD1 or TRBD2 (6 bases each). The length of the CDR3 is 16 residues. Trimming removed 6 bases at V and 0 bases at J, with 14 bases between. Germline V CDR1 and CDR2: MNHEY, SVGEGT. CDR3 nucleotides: TGTGCCAGCAGCCGCACAGGGAGGTCGAACACCGGGGAGCTGTTTTTT. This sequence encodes CASSRTGRSNTGELFF.

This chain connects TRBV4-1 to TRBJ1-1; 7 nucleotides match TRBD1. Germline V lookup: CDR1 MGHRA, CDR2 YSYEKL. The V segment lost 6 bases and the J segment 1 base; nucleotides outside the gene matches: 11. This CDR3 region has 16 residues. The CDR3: CASRQIYRGQNTEAFF. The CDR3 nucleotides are TGCGCCAGCAGGCAGATATACAGGGGCCAGAACACTGAAGCTTTCTTT.

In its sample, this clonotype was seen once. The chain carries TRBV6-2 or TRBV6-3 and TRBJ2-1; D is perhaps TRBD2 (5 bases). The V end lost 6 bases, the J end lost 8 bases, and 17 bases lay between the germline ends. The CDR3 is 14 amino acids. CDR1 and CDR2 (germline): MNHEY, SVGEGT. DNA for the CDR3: TGTGCCAGCAGCGGGATATATAAAGGCGATGAGCAGTTCTTC. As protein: CASSGIYKGDEQFF.

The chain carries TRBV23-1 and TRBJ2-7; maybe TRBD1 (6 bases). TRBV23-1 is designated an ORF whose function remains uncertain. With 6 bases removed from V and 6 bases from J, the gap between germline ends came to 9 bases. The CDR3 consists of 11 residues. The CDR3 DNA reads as TGCGCCAGCAGCCGGGACACCGAGCAGTACTTC. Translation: CASSRDTEQYF.

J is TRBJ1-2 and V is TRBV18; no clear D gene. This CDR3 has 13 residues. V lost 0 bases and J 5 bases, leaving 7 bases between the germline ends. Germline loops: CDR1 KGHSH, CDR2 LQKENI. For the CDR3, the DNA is TGTGCCAGCTCACCACCGAATCGGTATGGCTACACCTTC. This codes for CASSPPNRYGYTF.

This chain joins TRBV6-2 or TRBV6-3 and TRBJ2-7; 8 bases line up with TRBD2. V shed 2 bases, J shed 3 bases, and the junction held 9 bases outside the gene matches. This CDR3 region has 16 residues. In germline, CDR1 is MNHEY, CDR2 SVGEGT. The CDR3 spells CASSYAVAGGGYEQYF. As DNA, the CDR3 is TGTGCCAGCAGTTACGCGGTGGCGGGGGGCGGCTACGAGCAGTACTTC.

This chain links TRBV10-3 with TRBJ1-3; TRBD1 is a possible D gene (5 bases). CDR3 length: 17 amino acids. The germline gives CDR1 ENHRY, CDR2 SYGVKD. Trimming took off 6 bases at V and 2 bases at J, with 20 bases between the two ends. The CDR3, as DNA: TGTGCCATCAGCACAAGGAAGGGCAGGGAGGCTGGAAACACCATATATTTT. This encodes CAISTRKGREAGNTIYF.

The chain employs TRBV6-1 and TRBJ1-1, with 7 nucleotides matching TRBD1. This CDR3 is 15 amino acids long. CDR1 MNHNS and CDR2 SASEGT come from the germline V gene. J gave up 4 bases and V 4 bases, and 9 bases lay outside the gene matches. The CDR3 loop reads CASSALLGQTTEAFF. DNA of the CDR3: TGTGCCAGCAGTGCCCTTTTGGGACAGACCACTGAAGCTTTCTTT.

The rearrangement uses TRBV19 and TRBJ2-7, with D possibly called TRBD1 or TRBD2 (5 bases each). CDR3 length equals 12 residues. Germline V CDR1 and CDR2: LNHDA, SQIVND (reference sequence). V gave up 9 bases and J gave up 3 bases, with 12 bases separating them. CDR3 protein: CASRDGYYEQYF. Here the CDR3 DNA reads TGTGCCAGCCGGGACGGCTACTACGAGCAGTACTTC.

Written as DNA, the CDR3 is TGCAGTGCTAGTGATTCGGACAACCGGGACAGGGGGCACTACGAGCAGTACTTC. Protein sequence: CSASDSDNRDRGHYEQYF. The chain has TRBV20-1 and TRBJ2-7; TRBD1 matches 12 bases. Trimming cost V 3 bases and J 3 bases; bases outside gene matches: 15. This CDR3 is 18 amino acids long. The germline CDR1 and CDR2 sequences are DFQATT and SNEGSKA (reference sequence).